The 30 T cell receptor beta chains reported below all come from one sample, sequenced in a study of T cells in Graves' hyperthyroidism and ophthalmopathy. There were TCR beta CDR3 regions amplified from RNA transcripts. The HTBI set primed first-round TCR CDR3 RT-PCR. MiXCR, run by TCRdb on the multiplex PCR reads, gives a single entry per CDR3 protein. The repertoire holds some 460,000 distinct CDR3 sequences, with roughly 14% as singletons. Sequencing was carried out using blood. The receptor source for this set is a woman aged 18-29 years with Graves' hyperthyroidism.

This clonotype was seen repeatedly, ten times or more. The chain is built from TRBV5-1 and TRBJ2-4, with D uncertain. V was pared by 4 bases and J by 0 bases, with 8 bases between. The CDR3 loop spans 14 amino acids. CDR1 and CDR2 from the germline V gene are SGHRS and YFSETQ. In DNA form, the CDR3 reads TGCGCCAGCAGCCCCGGCATAGCCAAAAACATTCAGTACTTC. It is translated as CASSPGIAKNIQYF. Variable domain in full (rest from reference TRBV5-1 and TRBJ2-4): KAGVTQTPRYLIKTRGQQVTLSCSPISGHRSVSWYQQTPGQGLQFLFEYFSETQRNKGNFPGRFSGRQFSNSRSEMNVSTLELGDSALYLCASSPGIAKNIQYFGAGTRLSVL.

The CDR3 loop reads CASMADRGRRSNQPQHF. CDR3 nucleotide sequence: TGTGCCAGTATGGCCGACAGGGGTCGTCGGAGCAATCAGCCCCAGCATTTT. The genes are TRBV19 and TRBJ1-5; 8 nucleotides match TRBD1. Germline CDR1 reads LNHDA; CDR2 reads SQIVND (reference sequence). J gave up 1 base and V 7 bases, and 12 bases lay outside the gene matches. The CDR3 sequence is 17 residues long.

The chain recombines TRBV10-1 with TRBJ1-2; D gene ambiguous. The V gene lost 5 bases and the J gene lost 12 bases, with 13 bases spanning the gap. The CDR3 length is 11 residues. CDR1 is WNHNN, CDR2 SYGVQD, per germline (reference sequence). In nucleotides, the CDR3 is TGCGCCAGCAGTCCAATGGAAGGAGACACCTTC. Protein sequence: CASSPMEGDTF.

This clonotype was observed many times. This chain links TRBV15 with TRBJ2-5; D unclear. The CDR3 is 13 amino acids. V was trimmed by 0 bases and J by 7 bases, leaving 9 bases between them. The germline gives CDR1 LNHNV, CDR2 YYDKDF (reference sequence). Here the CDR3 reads CATSRDLQRTQYF. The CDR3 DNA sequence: TGTGCCACCAGCAGAGATTTACAGCGGACCCAGTACTTC.

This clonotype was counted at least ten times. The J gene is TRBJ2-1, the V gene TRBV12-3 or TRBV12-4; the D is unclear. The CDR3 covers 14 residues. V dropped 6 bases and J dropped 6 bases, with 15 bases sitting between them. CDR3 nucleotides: TGTGCCAGCAGGAATTCGATGCCTTTCAATGAGCAGTTCTTC. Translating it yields CASRNSMPFNEQFF.

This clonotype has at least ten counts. The CDR3 loop reads CASSFGAHEQFF. The CDR3 region has the DNA TGTGCCAGCAGTTTCGGCGCCCATGAGCAGTTCTTC. This chain links TRBV6-1 with TRBJ2-1; D gene ambiguous. This CDR3 is 12 amino acids long. Deletions cut 5 bases from V and 8 bases from J, with 10 bases between. Germline V gene sequence: CDR1 MNHNS, CDR2 SASEGT.

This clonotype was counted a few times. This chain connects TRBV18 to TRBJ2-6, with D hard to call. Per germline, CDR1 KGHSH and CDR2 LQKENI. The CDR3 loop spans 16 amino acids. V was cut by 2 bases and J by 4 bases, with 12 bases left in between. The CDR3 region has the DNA TGTGCCAGCTCACCAAATTTGGTCGCCGGGGCCAACGTCCTGACTTTC. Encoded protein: CASSPNLVAGANVLTF.

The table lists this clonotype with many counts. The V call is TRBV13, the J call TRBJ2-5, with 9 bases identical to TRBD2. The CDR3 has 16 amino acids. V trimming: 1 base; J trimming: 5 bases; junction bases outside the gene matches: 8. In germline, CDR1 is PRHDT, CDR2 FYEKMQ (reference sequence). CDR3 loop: CASSLVAGAGAETQYF. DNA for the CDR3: TGTGCCAGCAGCTTAGTAGCGGGAGCCGGGGCGGAGACCCAGTACTTC.

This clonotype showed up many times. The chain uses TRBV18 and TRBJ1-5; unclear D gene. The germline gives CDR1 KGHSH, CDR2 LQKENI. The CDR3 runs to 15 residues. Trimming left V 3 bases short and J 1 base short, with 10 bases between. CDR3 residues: CASSPRRLSNQPQHF. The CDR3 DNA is TGTGCCAGCTCACCTAGGAGACTGAGCAATCAGCCCCAGCATTTT.

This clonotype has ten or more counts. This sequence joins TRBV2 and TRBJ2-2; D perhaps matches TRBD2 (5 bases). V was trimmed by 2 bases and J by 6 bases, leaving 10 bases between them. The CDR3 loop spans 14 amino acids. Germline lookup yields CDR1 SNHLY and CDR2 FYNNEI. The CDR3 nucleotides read TGTGCCAGCAGTGAACTAGCTGAAGCCGGGGAGCTGTTTTTT. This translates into CASSELAEAGELFF.

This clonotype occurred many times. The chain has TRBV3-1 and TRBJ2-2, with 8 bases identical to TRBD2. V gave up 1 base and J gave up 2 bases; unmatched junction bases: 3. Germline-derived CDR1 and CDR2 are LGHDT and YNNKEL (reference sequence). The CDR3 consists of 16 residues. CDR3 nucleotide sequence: TGTGCCAGCAGCCAAGGAACTAGCGGAAACACCGGGGAGCTGTTTTTT. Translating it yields CASSQGTSGNTGELFF. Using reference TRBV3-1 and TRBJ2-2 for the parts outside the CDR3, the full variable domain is DTAVSQTPKYLVTQMGNDKSIKCEQNLGHDTMYWYKQDSKKFLKIMFSYNNKELIINETVPNRFSPKSPDKAHLNLHINSLELGDSAVYFCASSQGTSGNTGELFFGEGSRLTVL.

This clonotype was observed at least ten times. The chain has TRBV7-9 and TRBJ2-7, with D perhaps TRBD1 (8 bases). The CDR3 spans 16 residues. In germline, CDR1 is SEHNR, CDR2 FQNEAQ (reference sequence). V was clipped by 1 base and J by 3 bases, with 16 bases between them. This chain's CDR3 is CASSLGRTGRDYEQYF. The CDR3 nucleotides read TGTGCCAGCAGCTTAGGACGGACAGGGAGGGACTACGAGCAGTACTTC.

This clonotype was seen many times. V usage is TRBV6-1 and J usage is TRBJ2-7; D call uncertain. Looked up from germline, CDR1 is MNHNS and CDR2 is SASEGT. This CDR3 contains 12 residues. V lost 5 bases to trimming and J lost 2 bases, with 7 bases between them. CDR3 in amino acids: CASSSLTYEQYF. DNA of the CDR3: TGTGCCAGCAGTTCCCTGACCTACGAGCAGTACTTC.

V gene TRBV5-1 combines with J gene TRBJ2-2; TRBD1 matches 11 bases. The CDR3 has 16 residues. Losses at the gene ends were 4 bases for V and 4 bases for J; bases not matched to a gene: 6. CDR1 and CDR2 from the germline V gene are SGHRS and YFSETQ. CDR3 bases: TGCGCCAGCAGCGTTGGACAGGGGGCGGTCACCGGGGAGCTGTTTTTT. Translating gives CASSVGQGAVTGELFF.

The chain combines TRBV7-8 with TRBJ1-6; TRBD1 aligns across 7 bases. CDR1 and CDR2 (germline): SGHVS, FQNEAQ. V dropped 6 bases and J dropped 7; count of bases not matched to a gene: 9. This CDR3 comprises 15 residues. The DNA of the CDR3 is TGTGCCAGCAGGAAGATAAGGGACAGAAATTCACCCCTCCACTTT. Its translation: CASRKIRDRNSPLHF.

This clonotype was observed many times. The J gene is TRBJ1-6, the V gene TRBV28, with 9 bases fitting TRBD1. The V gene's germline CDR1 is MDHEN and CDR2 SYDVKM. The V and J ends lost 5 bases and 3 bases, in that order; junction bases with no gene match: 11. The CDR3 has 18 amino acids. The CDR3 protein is CASSPPGQGQRYNSPLHF. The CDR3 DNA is TGTGCCAGCAGTCCGCCGGGACAGGGCCAACGCTATAATTCACCCCTCCACTTT. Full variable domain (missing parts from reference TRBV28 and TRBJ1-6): DVKVTQSSRYLVKRTGEKVFLECVQDMDHENMFWYRQDPGLGLRLIYFSYDVKMKEKGDIPEGYSVSREKKERFSLILESASTNQTSMYLCASSPPGQGQRYNSPLHFGNGTRLTVT.

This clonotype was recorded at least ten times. The CDR3 loop reads CAISESALAETQYF. The CDR3 DNA is TGTGCCATCAGTGAGTCGGCACTAGCCGAGACCCAGTACTTC. The V gene is TRBV10-3, the J gene TRBJ2-5, with D possibly being TRBD2 (6 bases). The germline V gene encodes CDR1 ENHRY and CDR2 SYGVKD. This CDR3 has 14 residues. Trimming took off 0 bases at V and 5 bases at J, with 10 bases between the two ends.

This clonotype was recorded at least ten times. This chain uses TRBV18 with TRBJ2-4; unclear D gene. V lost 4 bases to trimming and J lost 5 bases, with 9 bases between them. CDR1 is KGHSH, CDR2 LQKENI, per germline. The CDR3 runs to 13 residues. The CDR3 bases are TGTGCCAGCTCACACCGAGTTGAAAACATTCAGTACTTC. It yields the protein CASSHRVENIQYF.

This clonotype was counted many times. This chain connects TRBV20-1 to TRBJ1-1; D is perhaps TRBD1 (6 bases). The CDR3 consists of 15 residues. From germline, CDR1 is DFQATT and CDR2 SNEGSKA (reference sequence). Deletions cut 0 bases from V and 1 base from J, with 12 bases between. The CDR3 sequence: CSARDPLGGNTEAFF. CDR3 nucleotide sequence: TGCAGTGCTAGAGACCCCCTAGGGGGGAACACTGAAGCTTTCTTT.

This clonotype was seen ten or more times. CDR3 DNA: TGCGCCAGCAGCCTAGGAGGAGGGTACAATGAGCAGTTCTTC. Protein product: CASSLGGGYNEQFF. This rearrangement joins TRBV5-1 to TRBJ2-1; maybe TRBD2 (6 bases). Germline V gives CDR1 SGHRS, CDR2 YFSETQ. This CDR3 region has 14 residues. Trimming cost V 4 bases and J 4 bases, with 12 bases left between them.

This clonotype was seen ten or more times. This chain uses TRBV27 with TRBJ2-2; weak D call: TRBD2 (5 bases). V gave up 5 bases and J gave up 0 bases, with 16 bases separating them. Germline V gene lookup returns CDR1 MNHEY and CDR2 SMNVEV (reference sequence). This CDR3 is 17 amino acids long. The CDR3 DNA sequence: TGTGCCAGCAGTCTCCACGGGATAGCCGCGAACACCGGGGAGCTGTTTTTT. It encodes CASSLHGIAANTGELFF.

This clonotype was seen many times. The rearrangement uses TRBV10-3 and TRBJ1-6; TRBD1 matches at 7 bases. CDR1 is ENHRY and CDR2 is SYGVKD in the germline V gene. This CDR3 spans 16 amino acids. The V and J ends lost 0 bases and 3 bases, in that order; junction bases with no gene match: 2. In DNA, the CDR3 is TGTGCCATCAGTGAGTCAAGGACAGGCTATAATTCACCCCTCCACTTT. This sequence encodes CAISESRTGYNSPLHF.

The DNA for the CDR3 is TGCGCCAGCAGCAGTTCCGGGACCCCACTCGAGCAGTACTTC. This codes for CASSSSGTPLEQYF. The chain has TRBV5-1 and TRBJ2-7; tentatively, D is TRBD1 or TRBD2 (5 bases each). The CDR3 is 14 amino acids. V gave up 4 bases and J gave up 6 bases, with 17 bases separating them. Germline lookup yields CDR1 SGHRS and CDR2 YFSETQ.

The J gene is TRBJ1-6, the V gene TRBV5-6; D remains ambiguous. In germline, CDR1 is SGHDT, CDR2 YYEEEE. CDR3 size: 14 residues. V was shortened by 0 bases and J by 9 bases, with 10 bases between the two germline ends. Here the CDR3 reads CASSLVSESSPLHF. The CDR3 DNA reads TGTGCCAGCAGCTTGGTTTCGGAGAGTTCACCCCTCCACTTT.

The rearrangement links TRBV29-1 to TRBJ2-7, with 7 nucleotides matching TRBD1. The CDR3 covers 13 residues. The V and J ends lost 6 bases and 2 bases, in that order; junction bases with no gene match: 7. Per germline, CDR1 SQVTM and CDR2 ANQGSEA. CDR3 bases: TGCAGCGTCCACGGACAGGACACCTACGAGCAGTACTTC. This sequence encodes CSVHGQDTYEQYF.

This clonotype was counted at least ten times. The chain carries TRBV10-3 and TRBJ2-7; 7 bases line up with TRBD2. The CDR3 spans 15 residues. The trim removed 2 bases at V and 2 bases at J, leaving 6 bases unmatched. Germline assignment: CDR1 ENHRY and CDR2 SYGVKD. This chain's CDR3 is CAISEGGAGPYEQYF. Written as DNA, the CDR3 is TGTGCCATCAGTGAGGGGGGAGCGGGGCCCTACGAGCAGTACTTC.

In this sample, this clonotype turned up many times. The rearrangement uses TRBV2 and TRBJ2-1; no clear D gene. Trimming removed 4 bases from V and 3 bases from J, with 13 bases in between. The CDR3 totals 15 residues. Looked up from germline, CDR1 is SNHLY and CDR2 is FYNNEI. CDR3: CASSGALTVYNEQFF. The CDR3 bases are TGTGCCAGCAGTGGGGCGCTGACGGTCTACAATGAGCAGTTCTTC.

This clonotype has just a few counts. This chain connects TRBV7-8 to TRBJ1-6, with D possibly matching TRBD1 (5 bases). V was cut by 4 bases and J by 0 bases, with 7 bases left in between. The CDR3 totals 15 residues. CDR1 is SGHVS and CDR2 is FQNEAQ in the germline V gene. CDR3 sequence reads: CASSSQGSYNSPLHF. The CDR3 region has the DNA TGTGCCAGCAGCTCCCAGGGCTCCTATAATTCACCCCTCCACTTT.

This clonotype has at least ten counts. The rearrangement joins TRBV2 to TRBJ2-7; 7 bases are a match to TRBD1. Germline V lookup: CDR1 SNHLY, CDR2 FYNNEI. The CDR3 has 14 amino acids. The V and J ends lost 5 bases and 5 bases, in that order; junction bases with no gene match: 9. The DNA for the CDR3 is TGTGCCAGCAGTTTTCTAGGGGGCTTGAACGAGCAGTACTTC. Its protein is CASSFLGGLNEQYF.

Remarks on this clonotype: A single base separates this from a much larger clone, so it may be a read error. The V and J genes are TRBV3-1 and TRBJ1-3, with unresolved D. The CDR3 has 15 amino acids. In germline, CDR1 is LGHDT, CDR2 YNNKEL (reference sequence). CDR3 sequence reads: CASSQNAEAGNTIHF. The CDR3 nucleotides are TGTGCCAGCAGCCAAAACGCCGAGGCTGGAAACACCATACATTTT.